These 4 T cell receptor beta chains were all obtained from the same sample, sequenced in a study of blood T cell repertoires in COVID-19. Sequencing used immunoSEQ multiplex PCR; TCRdb keeps in-frame clones, though not all of them. The data hold hundreds of thousands of clones, with 80% to 90% observed a single time. The sequenced sample consisted of peripheral blood. All receptors come from a man aged 45-60 years with COVID-19, enrolled during active disease.

V is TRBV7-9 and J is TRBJ1-1; D is unclear. This CDR3 has 13 residues. CDR1 is SEHNR, CDR2 FQNEAQ, per germline (reference sequence). Trimming stripped 3 bases from V and 4 bases from J, with 9 bases between. As DNA, the CDR3 is TGTGCCAGCAGCTTCGCGGGGAGCACTGAAGCTTTCTTT. It codes for CASSFAGSTEAFF. Filled out from reference TRBV7-9 and TRBJ1-1, the complete variable domain reads DTGVSQNPRHKITKRGQNVTFRCDPISEHNRLYWYRQTLGQGPEFLTYFQNEAQLEKSRLLSDRFSAERPKGSFSTLEIQRTEQGDSAMYLCASSFAGSTEAFFGQGTRLTVV.

V usage is TRBV21-1 and J usage is TRBJ1-2; TRBD1, the table's D call, was not compared with the DNA. TRBV21-1 is given as a pseudogene. The CDR3 length is 12 residues. CDR3 sequence: CASRKQNYGYTF. The DNA of the CDR3 is TGTGCCAGCAGAAAACAGAACTATGGCTACACCTTC.

The rearrangement joins TRBV5-6 to TRBJ2-1; the match to TRBD2 covers 9 bases. The germline V gene has CDR1 SGHDT and CDR2 YYEEEE. Germline trimming cut 1 base from V and 4 bases from J; bases unmatched to any gene: 6. The CDR3 spans 16 residues. CDR3 sequence: CASSLSLLAGYNEQFF. In nucleotides, the CDR3 is TGTGCCAGCAGCTTGTCGTTACTAGCGGGTTACAATGAGCAGTTCTTC.

This chain uses TRBV11-2 with TRBJ1-5; tentatively, D is TRBD1 (5 bases). This CDR3 region has 14 residues. The ends were cut back, 7 bases at V and 0 bases at J, with 10 bases in the middle. Germline V gene lookup returns CDR1 SGHAT and CDR2 FQNNGV. The CDR3 DNA reads as TGTGCCAGCAAAAACAGGCGTAGCAATCAGCCCCAGCATTTT. Its protein is CASKNRRSNQPQHF. Full variable domain (remainder filled in from reference TRBV11-2 and TRBJ1-5): EAGVAQSPRYKIIEKRQSVAFWCNPISGHATLYWYQQILGQGPKLLIQFQNNGVVDDSQLPKDRFSAERLKGVDSTLKIQPAKLEDSAVYLCASKNRRSNQPQHFGDGTRLSIL.